These 14 T cell receptor beta chains share one sample of origin, sequenced in a study of vaccination and CD4 T cells after COVID-19. Sequencing of DNA taken from cultured CD4+ T cells relied on the Oncomine TCR Beta short-read assay. TCRdb re-called the PCR reads with MiXCR, one entry per CDR3 protein. The table lists 20,000 to 25,000 distinct CDR3 sequences, about a third of them singletons, with under 10% in the top ten. For these TCRs, the target antigens are not known. The time point denotes: late sampling 161 to 241 days after vaccination in a few convalescent patients. Treatment meaning: approximately nine-day PBMC culture with coronavirus spike peptide pools or control peptides (ViraFEST assay). The specimen comprised CD4+ T cells from blood, cultured in vitro, sampled about 7 months after SARS-CoV-2 vaccination. These receptors were obtained from a human donor who had recovered from COVID-19.

This chain joins TRBV20-1 and TRBJ2-5, with 14 bases identical to TRBD2. The length of the CDR3 is 16 residues. V was clipped by 6 bases and J by 4 bases; unmatched bases: 10. CDR1 and CDR2 (germline): DFQATT, SNEGSKA (reference sequence). The CDR3, as DNA: TGCAGTGCCAGACTAGCGGGAGGGCCGAGGAGAGAGACCCAGTACTTC. It encodes CSARLAGGPRRETQYF.

This clonotype is labeled as medium-sized. V gene TRBV7-2 combines with J gene TRBJ2-5; 7 bases agree with TRBD1. Germline values: CDR1 SGHTA, CDR2 FQGNSA. The CDR3 runs 13 residues. V shed 3 bases and J 2 bases; nucleotides not matched to a gene: 0. The CDR3 sequence: CASSLGQQETQYF. CDR3 DNA: TGTGCCAGCAGCTTGGGACAGCAAGAGACCCAGTACTTC.

The chain couples TRBV20-1 to TRBJ2-1; 10 bases map to TRBD2. This CDR3 is 14 amino acids long. Germline values: CDR1 DFQATT, CDR2 SNEGSKA (reference sequence). V lost 4 bases, J lost 3 bases, and 3 bases stayed unmatched. The CDR3 loop reads CSANGLADYNEQFF. The CDR3 DNA is TGCAGTGCTAACGGACTAGCGGACTACAATGAGCAGTTCTTC.

This chain links TRBV15 with TRBJ1-2; D is possibly TRBD1 (6 bases). Deletions cut 0 bases from V and 8 bases from J, with 13 bases between. Germline V gene sequence: CDR1 LNHNV, CDR2 YYDKDF (reference sequence). The CDR3 spans 14 residues. The CDR3 loop reads CATSREGGSRGYTF. In DNA form, the CDR3 reads TGTGCCACCAGCAGAGAAGGGGGTAGTAGGGGCTACACCTTC.

About this clonotype itself: Its ends do not fully match the called genes, so a read error is possible. The chain has TRBV28 and TRBJ1-2, with 7 bases that match TRBD1. Germline CDR1 reads MDHEN; CDR2 reads SYDVKM. This CDR3 contains 15 residues. The CDR3 coding sequence is TGTGCCAGCAATTTACTAGGGACAGTTAACTATGGCTACACCTTC. Amino acids: CASNLLGTVNYGYTF.

This sequence joins TRBV27 and TRBJ2-5, with 7 bases matching TRBD2. The V segment lost 3 bases and the J segment 1 base; nucleotides outside the gene matches: 5. This CDR3 spans 15 amino acids. The germline V gene encodes CDR1 MNHEY and CDR2 SMNVEV (reference sequence). The CDR3, as DNA: TGTGCCAGCAGTTTCTTCGGGAGGTCCCAAGAGACCCAGTACTTC. This codes for CASSFFGRSQETQYF.

The chain employs TRBV20-1 and TRBJ1-2; 7 bases align to TRBD1. The junction had 5 bases not matched to a gene; V was cut back by 5 bases and J by 2 bases. This CDR3 has 13 residues. Germline CDR1 DFQATT, CDR2 SNEGSKA (reference sequence). CDR3 in DNA: TGCAGTGCTTCGGACAGGCTAAACTATGGCTACACCTTC. Protein product: CSASDRLNYGYTF.

This rearrangement joins TRBV6-5 to TRBJ1-6; D not certain. Germline lookup yields CDR1 MNHEY and CDR2 SVGAGI. The CDR3 totals 16 residues. V gave up 2 bases and J gave up 0 bases, with 8 bases separating them. The CDR3 sequence is CASSYRADSYNSPLHF. CDR3 nucleotide sequence: TGTGCCAGCAGTTACCGAGCGGACTCCTATAATTCACCCCTCCACTTT.

This clonotype showed up just a few times. The chain employs TRBV20-1 and TRBJ2-1; tentatively, D is TRBD2 (6 bases). There are 14 residues in the CDR3. Germline lookup yields CDR1 DFQATT and CDR2 SNEGSKA (reference sequence). Trimming removed 6 bases from V and 4 bases from J, with 16 bases in between. This chain's CDR3 is CSAPPFREYNEQFF. The CDR3 nucleotides read TGCAGTGCCCCTCCGTTCCGGGAGTACAATGAGCAGTTCTTC.

This chain joins TRBV6-1 and TRBJ1-1; D unclear. The CDR3 contains 14 residues. The V gene's germline CDR1 is MNHNS and CDR2 SASEGT. V was pared by 6 bases and J by 1 base, with 12 bases between. The CDR3 region is CASREDGANTEAFF. The CDR3 nucleotides read TGTGCCAGCAGGGAGGACGGAGCGAACACTGAAGCTTTCTTT.

As regards this clonotype: A read error may produce the germline difference seen at one junction end. This rearrangement joins TRBV6-2 or TRBV6-3 to TRBJ2-5, with TRBD1 matching over 8 bases. This CDR3 has 15 amino acids. In germline, CDR1 is MNHEY, CDR2 SVGEGT. The CDR3 spells CASSYPDRGGEAQYF. In DNA form, the CDR3 reads TGTGCCAGCAGTTACCCCGACAGGGGCGGAGAGGCCCAGTACTTC.

A few counts support this clonotype. This chain connects TRBV28 to TRBJ2-7, with TRBD2 matching over 11 bases. After removal of 5 bases from V and 5 bases from J, the junction contained 5 bases not matched to a gene. Germline CDR1 reads MDHEN; CDR2 reads SYDVKM. The CDR3 is 14 residues long. CDR3 protein: CASSPSGRPHEQYF. CDR3 nucleotides: TGTGCCAGCAGTCCTAGCGGGAGGCCCCACGAGCAGTACTTC.

Only a few counts were recorded for this clonotype. The V call is TRBV10-3, the J call TRBJ2-5; 8 bases align to TRBD1. The CDR3 runs to 11 residues. V was clipped by 10 bases and J by 5 bases; unmatched bases: 3. Germline CDR1 reads ENHRY; CDR2 reads SYGVKD. The CDR3 coding sequence is TGTGCCACCGGACAGGGCGAGACCCAGTACTTC. Amino acid sequence: CATGQGETQYF.

This clonotype is deemed medium-sized. The rearrangement joins TRBV7-2 to TRBJ2-5; D is uncertain. The CDR3 has 13 residues. The V gene lost 5 bases and the J gene lost 1 base, with 8 bases spanning the gap. Germline V CDR1 and CDR2: SGHTA, FQGNSA. The CDR3 loop is CASSTSSQETQYF. Written as DNA, the CDR3 is TGTGCCAGCAGCACCTCATCCCAAGAGACCCAGTACTTC. Full variable domain (rest looked up from reference TRBV7-2 and TRBJ2-5): GAGVSQSPSNKVTEKGKDVELRCDPISGHTALYWYRQSLGQGLEFLIYFQGNSAPDKSGLPSDRFSAERTGGSVSTLTIQRTQQEDSAVYLCASSTSSQETQYFGPGTRLLVL.